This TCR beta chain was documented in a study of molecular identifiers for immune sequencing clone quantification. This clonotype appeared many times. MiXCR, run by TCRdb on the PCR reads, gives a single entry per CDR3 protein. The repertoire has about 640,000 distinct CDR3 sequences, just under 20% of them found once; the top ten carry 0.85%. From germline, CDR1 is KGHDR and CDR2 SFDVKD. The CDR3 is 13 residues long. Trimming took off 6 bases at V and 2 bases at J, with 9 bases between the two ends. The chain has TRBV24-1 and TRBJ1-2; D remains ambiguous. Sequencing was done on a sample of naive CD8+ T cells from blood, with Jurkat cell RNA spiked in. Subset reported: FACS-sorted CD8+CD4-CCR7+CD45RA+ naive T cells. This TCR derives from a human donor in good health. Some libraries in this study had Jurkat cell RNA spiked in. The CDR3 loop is CATSPGRNYGYTF. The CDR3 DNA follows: TGTGCCACCAGTCCCGGACGGAACTATGGCTACACCTTC.